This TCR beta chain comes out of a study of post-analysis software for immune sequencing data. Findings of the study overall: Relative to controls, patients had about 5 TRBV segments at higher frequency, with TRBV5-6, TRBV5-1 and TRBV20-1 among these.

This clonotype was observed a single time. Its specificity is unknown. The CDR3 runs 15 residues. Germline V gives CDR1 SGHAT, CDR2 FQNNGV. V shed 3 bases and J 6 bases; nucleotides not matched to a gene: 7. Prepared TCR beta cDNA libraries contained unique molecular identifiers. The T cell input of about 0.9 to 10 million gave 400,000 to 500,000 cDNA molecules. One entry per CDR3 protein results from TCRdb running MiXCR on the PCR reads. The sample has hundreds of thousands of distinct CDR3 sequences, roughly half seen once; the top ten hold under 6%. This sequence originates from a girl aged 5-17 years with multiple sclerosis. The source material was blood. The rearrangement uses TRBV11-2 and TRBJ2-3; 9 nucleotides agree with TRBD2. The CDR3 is CASSFASGEGDTQYF. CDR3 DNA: TGTGCCAGCAGCTTCGCTAGCGGGGAAGGGGATACGCAGTATTTT.